This T cell receptor (beta chain) was recovered during a study of shared clonotypes between healthy human individuals. Repertoires were generated with immunoSEQ multiplex PCR, while TCRdb's copy carries only in-frame clones and drops some. The repertoire has 1,400,000 or so clones, less than 99% of them found once; the top ten carry about 0.35%. J gave up 2 bases and V 4 bases, and 8 bases lay outside the gene matches. The length of the CDR3 is 16 residues. CDR1 and CDR2 from the germline V gene are MNHEY and SMNVEV (reference sequence). The chain couples TRBV27 to TRBJ2-5, with TRBD1 identical over 9 bases. This TCR was recovered from a man younger than 40 in good health. The sequenced sample was naive CD4+ T cells sorted from blood. Sample subset: CD45RA+ positively selected. The CDR3 region has the DNA TGTGCCAGCAGTTGGACAGGGGTCGGTCGGCAAGAGACCCAGTACTTC. Protein sequence: CASSWTGVGRQETQYF.